Listed below are T cell receptor beta chains from one sample, sequenced in a study of CD8 T cells in Susac syndrome. TCRdb independently ran MiXCR on the immunoSEQ multiplex PCR reads; one entry per CDR3 protein. The data hold fewer than 200,000 distinct CDR3 sequences, with roughly 92% observed a single time. Specimen: CD4+ T cells from PBMCs. The receptors were sampled from a human donor in good health. Both conserved end residues are trimmed from each CDR3.

>TRBV3-1|TRBJ2-4
ASSLQGLLAKNIQY
>TRBV6-5|TRBJ2-2
ASSYWTSGGNTGELF
>TRBV28|TRBJ2-5
ASNGMDKSGETQY
>TRBV6-1|TRBJ1-6
ASSDRGNNSPLH
>TRBV4-1|TRBJ1-3
ASSQDQPGASGNTIY
>TRBV7-9|TRBJ2-1
ASTPDRLLAVEQF
>TRBV3-1|TRBJ2-3
AASSTDTQY
>TRBV5-4|TRBJ2-5
ASSFRLDIETQY
>TRBV7-3|TRBJ2-7
ASSSGLAGITYEQY
>TRBV7-2|TRBJ2-2
ASSLGLGRTGELF
>TRBV28|TRBJ2-7
ASSPNRTVRREQY
>TRBV30|TRBJ1-1
AWSTGGFTEAF
>TRBV14|TRBJ2-5
ASSQELAATQY
>TRBV3-1|TRBJ2-5
ASTRTSGVETQY
>TRBV5-1|TRBJ2-2
ASSARVVETGELF
>TRBV7-9|TRBJ2-5
ASSRPKETQY
>TRBV6-1|TRBJ1-5
ASSVTGYQPQH
>TRBV9|TRBJ2-1
ASSVGGGDNEQF
>TRBV18|TRBJ1-1
ASSLLDRGPTEAF
>TRBV19|TRBJ2-3
ASSIQTGAVPDTQY
>TRBV5-1|TRBJ1-1
ASSFSNLLNTEAF
>TRBV3-1|TRBJ2-4
ASSPGLAGAVSNIQY
>TRBV12-3/TRBV12-4|TRBJ1-1
ASSLVAVLNTEAF
>TRBV19|TRBJ1-5
ASSSGQPILNQPQH
>TRBV20-1|TRBJ2-5
SAQTGETQY
>TRBV29-1|TRBJ2-4
SVEGLAKNIQY
>TRBV19|TRBJ2-3
ASSMGLADTQY
>TRBV10-3|TRBJ1-2
AISQLARDRVNYGYT
>TRBV20-1|TRBJ2-1
SALKSGQYNNEQF
>TRBV18|TRBJ2-3
ASSSQGTDTQY
>TRBV19|TRBJ1-2
ASSTFDVHSGYT
>TRBV4-1|TRBJ2-5
ASSPREGGETQY
>TRBV12-3/TRBV12-4|TRBJ2-1
ASRPQSAGGLRNEQF
>TRBV25-1|TRBJ2-6
ASAAGGGSGANVLT
>TRBV27|TRBJ2-3
ASRAARTSGTDTQY
>TRBV28|TRBJ2-7
ASRPGEVNYEQY